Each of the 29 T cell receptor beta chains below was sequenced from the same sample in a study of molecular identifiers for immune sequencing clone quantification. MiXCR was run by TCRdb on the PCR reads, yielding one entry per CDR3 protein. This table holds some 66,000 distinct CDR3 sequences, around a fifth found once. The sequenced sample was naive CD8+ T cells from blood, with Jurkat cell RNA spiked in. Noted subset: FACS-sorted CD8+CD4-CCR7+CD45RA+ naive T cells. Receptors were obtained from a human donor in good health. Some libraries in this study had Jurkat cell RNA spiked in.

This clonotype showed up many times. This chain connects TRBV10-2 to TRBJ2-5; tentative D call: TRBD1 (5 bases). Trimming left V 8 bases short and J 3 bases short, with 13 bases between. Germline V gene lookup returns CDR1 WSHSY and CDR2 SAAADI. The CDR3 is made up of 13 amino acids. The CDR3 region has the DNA TGCGCCAGCCGTGGGTTCAGGGAAGAGACCCAGTACTTC. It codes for CASRGFREETQYF.

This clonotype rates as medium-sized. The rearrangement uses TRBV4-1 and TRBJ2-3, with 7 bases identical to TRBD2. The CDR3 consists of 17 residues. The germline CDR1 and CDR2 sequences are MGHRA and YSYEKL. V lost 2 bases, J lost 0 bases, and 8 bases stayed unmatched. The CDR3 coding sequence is TGCGCCAGCAGCCAAAGGTTGCGGGAGTTGAGCACAGATACGCAGTATTTT. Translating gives CASSQRLRELSTDTQYF.

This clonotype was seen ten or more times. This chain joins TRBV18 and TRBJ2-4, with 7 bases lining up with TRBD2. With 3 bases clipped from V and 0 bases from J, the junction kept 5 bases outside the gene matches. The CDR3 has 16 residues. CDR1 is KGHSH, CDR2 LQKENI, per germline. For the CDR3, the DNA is TGTGCCAGCTCACCTGGAGCGGGGATAGCCAAAAACATTCAGTACTTC. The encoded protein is CASSPGAGIAKNIQYF.

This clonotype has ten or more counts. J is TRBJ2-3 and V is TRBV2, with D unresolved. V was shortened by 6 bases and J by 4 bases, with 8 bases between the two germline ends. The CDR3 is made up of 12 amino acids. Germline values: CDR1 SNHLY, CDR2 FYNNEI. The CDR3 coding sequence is TGTGCCAGCAGCCGATTCGCAGATACGCAGTATTTT. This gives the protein CASSRFADTQYF.

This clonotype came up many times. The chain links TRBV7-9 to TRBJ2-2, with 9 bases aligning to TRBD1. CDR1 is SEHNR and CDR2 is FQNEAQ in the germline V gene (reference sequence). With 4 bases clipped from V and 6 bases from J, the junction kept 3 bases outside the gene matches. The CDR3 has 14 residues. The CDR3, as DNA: TGTGCCAGCAGCTGGTGGACAGGGGCCGGGGAGCTGTTTTTT. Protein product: CASSWWTGAGELFF.

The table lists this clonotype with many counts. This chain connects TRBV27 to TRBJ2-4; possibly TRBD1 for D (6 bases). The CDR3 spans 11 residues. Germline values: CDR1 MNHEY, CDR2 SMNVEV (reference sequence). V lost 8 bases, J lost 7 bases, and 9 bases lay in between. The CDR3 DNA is TGTGCCAGCCGCCAGGGGAACATTCAGTACTTC. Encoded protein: CASRQGNIQYF.

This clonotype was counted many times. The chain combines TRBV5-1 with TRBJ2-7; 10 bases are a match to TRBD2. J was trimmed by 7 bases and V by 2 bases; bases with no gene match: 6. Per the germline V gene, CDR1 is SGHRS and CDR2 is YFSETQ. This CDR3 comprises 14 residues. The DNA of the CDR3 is TGCGCCAGCAGCTTAGCGGGAGGGCCGTGGGAGCAGTACTTC. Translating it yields CASSLAGGPWEQYF.

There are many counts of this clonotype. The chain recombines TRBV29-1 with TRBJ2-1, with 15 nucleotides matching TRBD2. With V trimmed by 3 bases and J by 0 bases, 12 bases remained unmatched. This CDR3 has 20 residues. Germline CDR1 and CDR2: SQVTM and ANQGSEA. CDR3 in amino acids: CSVDPGTSGRPVSSYNEQFF. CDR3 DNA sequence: TGCAGCGTTGATCCCGGGACTAGCGGGAGGCCCGTTAGCTCCTACAATGAGCAGTTCTTC.

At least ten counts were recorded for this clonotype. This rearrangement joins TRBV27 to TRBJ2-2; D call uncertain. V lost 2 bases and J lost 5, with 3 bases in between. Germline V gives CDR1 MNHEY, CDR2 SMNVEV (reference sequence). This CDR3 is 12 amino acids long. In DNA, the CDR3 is TGTGCCAGCAGTTTAAGGACCGGGGAGCTGTTTTTT. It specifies CASSLRTGELFF.

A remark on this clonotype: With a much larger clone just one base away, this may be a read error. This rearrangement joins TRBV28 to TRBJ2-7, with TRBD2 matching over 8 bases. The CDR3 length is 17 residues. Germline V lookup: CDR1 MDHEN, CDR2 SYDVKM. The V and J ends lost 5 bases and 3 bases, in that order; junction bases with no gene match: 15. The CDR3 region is CASSDRSAGVDGYEQYF. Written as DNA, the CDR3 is TGTGCCAGCAGTGACCGGTCAGCGGGAGTCGATGGCTACGAGCAGTACTTC.

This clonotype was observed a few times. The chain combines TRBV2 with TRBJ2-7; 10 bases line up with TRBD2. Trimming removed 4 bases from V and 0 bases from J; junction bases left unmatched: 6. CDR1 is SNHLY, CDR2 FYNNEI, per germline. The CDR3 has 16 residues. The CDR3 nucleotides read TGTGCCAGCAGTGGGGGTGCTAGCGGGAGCTCCTACGAGCAGTACTTC. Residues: CASSGGASGSSYEQYF.

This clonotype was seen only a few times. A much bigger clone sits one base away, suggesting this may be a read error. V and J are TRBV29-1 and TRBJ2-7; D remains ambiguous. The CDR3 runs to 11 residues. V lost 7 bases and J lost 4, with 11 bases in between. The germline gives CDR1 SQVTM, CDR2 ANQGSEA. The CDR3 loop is CSAMYGYEQYF. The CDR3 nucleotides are TGCAGCGCCATGTACGGGTACGAGCAGTACTTC.

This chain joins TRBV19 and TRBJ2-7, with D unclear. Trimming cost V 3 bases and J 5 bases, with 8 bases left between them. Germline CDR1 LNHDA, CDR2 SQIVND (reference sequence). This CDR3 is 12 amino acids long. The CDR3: CASSISGHEQYF. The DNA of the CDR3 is TGTGCCAGTAGTATCAGTGGGCACGAGCAGTACTTC. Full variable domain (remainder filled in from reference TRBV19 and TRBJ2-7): DGGITQSPKYLFRKEGQNVTLSCEQNLNHDAMYWYRQDPGQGLRLIYYSQIVNDFQKGDIAEGYSVSREKKESFPLTVTSAQKNPTAFYLCASSISGHEQYFGPGTRLTVT.

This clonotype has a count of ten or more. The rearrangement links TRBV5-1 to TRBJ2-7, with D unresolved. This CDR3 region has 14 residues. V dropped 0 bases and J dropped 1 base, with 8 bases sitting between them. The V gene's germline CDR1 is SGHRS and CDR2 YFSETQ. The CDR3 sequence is CASSLVPESYEQYF. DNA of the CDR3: TGCGCCAGCAGCTTGGTTCCGGAGTCCTACGAGCAGTACTTC.

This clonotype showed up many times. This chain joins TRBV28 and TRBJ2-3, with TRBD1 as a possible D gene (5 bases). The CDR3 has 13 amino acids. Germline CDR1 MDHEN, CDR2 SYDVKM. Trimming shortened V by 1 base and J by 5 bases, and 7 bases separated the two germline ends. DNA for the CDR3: TGTGCCAGCAGTTTATTCCAGGGAGATACGCAGTATTTT. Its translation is CASSLFQGDTQYF.

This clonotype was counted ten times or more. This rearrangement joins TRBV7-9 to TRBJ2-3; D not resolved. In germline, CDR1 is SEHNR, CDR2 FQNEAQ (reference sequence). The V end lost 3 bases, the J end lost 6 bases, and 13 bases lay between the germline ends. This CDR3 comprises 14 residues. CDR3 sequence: CASSLLDIPDTQYF. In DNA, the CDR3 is TGTGCCAGCAGCTTGTTGGATATACCGGATACGCAGTATTTT.

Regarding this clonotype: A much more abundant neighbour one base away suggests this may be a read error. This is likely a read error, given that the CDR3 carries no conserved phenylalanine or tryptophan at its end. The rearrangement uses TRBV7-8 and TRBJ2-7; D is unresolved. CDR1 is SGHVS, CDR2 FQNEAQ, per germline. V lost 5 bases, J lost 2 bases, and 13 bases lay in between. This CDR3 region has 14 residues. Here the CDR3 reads CASSPLGPTYEQYL. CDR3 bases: TGTGCCAGCAGCCCGTTGGGTCCTACCTACGAGCAGTACCTC.

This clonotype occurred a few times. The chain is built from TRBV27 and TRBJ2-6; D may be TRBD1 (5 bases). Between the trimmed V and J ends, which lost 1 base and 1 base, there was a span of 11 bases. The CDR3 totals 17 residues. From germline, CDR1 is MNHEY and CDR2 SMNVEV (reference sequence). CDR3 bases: TGTGCCAGCAGTTTATTTATCTCAGGGTCTGGGGCCAACGTCCTGACTTTC. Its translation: CASSLFISGSGANVLTF.

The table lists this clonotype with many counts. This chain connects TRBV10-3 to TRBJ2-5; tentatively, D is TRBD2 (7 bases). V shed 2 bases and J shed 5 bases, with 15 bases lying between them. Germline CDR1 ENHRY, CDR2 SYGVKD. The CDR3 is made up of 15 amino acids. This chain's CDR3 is CAISEGEGVAETQYF. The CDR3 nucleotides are TGTGCCATCAGTGAGGGGGAGGGGGTCGCGGAGACCCAGTACTTC.

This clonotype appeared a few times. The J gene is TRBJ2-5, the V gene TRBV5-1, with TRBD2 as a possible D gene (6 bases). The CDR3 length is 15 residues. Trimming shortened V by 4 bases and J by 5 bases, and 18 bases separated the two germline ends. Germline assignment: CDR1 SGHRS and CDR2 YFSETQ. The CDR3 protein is CASSPTTGLSETQYF. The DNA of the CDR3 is TGCGCCAGCAGCCCGACTACGGGACTCTCGGAGACCCAGTACTTC. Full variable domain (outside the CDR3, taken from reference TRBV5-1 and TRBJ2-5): KAGVTQTPRYLIKTRGQQVTLSCSPISGHRSVSWYQQTPGQGLQFLFEYFSETQRNKGNFPGRFSGRQFSNSRSEMNVSTLELGDSALYLCASSPTTGLSETQYFGPGTRLLVL.

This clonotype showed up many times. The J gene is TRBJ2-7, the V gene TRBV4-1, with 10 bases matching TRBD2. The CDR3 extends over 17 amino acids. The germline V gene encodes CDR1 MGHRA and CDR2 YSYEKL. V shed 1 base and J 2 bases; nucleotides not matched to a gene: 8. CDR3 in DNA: TGCGCCAGCAGCCAAGTAGCGGGAGGCAATAGCGCCTACGAGCAGTACTTC. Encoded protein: CASSQVAGGNSAYEQYF.

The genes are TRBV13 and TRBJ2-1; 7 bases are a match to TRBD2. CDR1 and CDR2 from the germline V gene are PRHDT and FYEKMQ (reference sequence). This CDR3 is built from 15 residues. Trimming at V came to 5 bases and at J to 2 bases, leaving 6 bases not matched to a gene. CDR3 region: CASSPGLPPYNEQFF. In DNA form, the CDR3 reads TGTGCCAGCAGCCCGGGACTACCTCCCTACAATGAGCAGTTCTTC.

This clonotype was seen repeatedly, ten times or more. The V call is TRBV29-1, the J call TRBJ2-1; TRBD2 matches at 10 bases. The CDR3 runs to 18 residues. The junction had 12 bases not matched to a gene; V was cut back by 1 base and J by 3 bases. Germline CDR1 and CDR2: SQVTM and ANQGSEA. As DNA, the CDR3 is TGCAGCGTTGAAGTGGACGTGAGCGGGAGGGCCATCTACAATGAGCAGTTCTTC. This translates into CSVEVDVSGRAIYNEQFF.

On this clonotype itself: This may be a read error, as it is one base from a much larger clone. In DNA form, the CDR3 reads TGTGCCAGCAACATCCGACTGGGTGGCACCGGGGAGCTGTTTTTT. It translates to CASNIRLGGTGELFF. This chain uses TRBV27 with TRBJ2-2; D not resolved. Trimming took 7 bases from V and 4 from J, leaving 16 bases between them. The V gene's germline CDR1 is MNHEY and CDR2 SMNVEV (reference sequence). CDR3 length: 15 amino acids.

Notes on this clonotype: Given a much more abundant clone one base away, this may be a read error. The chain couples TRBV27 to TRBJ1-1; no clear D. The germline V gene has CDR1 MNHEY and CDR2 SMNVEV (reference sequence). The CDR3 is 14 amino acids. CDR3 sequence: CASSKESMNTETFF. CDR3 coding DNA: TGTGCCAGCAGTAAGGAAAGTATGAACACTGAAACTTTCTTT.

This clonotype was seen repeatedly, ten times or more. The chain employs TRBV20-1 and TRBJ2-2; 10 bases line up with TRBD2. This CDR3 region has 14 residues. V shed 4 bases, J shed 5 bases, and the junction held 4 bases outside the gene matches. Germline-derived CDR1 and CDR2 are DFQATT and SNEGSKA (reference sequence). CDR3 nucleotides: TGCAGTGCTACTAGCGGGAGCCGTACCGGGGAGCTGTTTTTT. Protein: CSATSGSRTGELFF.

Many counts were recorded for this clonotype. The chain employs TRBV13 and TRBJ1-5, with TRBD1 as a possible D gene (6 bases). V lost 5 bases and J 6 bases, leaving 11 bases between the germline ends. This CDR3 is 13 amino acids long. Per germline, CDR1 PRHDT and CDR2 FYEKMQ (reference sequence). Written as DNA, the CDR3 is TGTGCCAGCAGCACAGGGTTCTCTCAGCCCCAGCATTTT. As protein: CASSTGFSQPQHF.

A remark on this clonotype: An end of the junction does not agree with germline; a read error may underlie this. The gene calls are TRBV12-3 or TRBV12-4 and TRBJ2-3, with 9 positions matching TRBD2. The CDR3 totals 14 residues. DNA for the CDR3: TGTGCCAGCAGTCGAGCGGGAGGAACAGCTACGCAGTATTTT. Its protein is CASSRAGGTATQYF.

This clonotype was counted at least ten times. CDR3 nucleotide sequence: TGCGCCAGCAGAGCACCGGGGACAGGGGCCTCCACCTTC. Protein sequence: CASRAPGTGASTF. The V and J genes are TRBV4-3 and TRBJ1-2; TRBD1 matches at 10 bases. The CDR3 has 13 amino acids. Germline CDR1 reads LGHNA; CDR2 reads YSLEER. Trimming at V came to 6 bases and at J to 13 bases, leaving 11 bases not matched to a gene.